Below, 2 T cell receptor beta chains from the same sample are listed, as sequenced in a study of blood T cell repertoires in COVID-19. The repertoire was sequenced with immunoSEQ multiplex PCR; TCRdb's copy has only in-frame clones and lacks some. The sample contains fewer than 350,000 clones, around 90% of which appear only once. The sequenced sample consisted of PBMCs or T cells enriched from blood (not recorded which). The source of these receptors is a woman in her 40s who had recovered from COVID-19.

With regard to this clone: The junction shows a germline mismatch at one end, possibly a read error. The chain couples TRBV27 to TRBJ1-1; D is possibly TRBD1 (5 bases). Germline V gene sequence: CDR1 MNHEY, CDR2 SMNVEV (reference sequence). This CDR3 is built from 14 residues. The DNA for the CDR3 is TGTGCCAGCAGTGCGAGTCCAGGGAACCCTGAAGCTTTCTTT. It specifies CASSASPGNPEAFF.

The chain has TRBV30 and TRBJ2-5; possibly TRBD1 for D (6 bases). V shed 3 bases and J shed 5 bases, with 19 bases lying between them. CDR1 and CDR2 (germline): GTSNPN, SVGIG (reference sequence). This CDR3 has 15 residues. For the CDR3, the DNA is TGTGCCTGGAGCGACACAGGGTTTGTGGGGGAGACCCAGTACTTC. It specifies CAWSDTGFVGETQYF.